The rows below give T cell receptor beta chains drawn from one sample of a study of blood T cell repertoires in COVID-19. Assay: immunoSEQ multiplex PCR; the TCRdb copy retains only in-frame clones and omits some. The sample holds about 260,000 clones, approximately 90% seen once. Sequencing was carried out using peripheral blood. These receptors all come from a man aged 55 to 70 who had recovered from COVID-19. The CDR3 runs from the conserved cysteine through the conserved F or W. The D gene is left open where the match is weak. The size entry is marked missing in some rows and otherwise reads once, few, many or a size class.

V	J	D	size	DNA	CDR3
TRBV5-4	TRBJ1-2	-	-	TGTGCCAGCAGCTTGAACACTAACTATGGCTACACCTTC	CASSLNTNYGYTF
TRBV12-3/TRBV12-4	TRBJ1-6	-	-	TGTGCCAGCAGTTGGCATAATTCACCCCTCCACTTT	CASSWHNSPLHF
TRBV9	TRBJ2-3	-	-	TGTGCCAGCAGCGTAGTTTCGGGGGGCCCCACAGATACGCAGTATTTT	CASSVVSGGPTDTQYF
TRBV6-1	TRBJ2-7	TRBD1	-	TGTGCCAGCAGTGAAAAACAGGGGGGTATCAGCGAGCAGTACTTC	CASSEKQGGISEQYF
TRBV14	TRBJ1-3	-	-	TGTGCCAGCAGCCAAAGAGGAAGGGGCTCTGGAAACACCATATATTTT	CASSQRGRGSGNTIYF
TRBV7-9	TRBJ2-7	-	-	TGTGCCAGCAGCTTCAGGGATTTCTCCTCCTACGAGCAGTACTTC	CASSFRDFSSYEQYF
TRBV7-8	TRBJ2-5	TRBD2	-	TGTGCCAGCAGCGCACTAGCGGGGGGACCAGAGACCCAGTACTTC	CASSALAGGPETQYF
TRBV19	TRBJ1-3	-	-	TGTGCCAGTAGACGCGGGGACCTTAGCTCTGGAAACACCATATATTTT	CASRRGDLSSGNTIYF
TRBV5-1	TRBJ2-7	-	-	TGCGCCAGCAGTATCGCGTTGGGAGTCTCCTACGAGCAGTACTTC	CASSIALGVSYEQYF
TRBV30	TRBJ1-2	TRBD1	-	TGTGCCTGGAGTGTACAGGGGGGCTATGGCTACACCTTC	CAWSVQGGYGYTF
TRBV19	TRBJ2-6	TRBD1	-	TGTGCCAGTAGTATAACGATTGGACAGGGCTCGTACTCTGGGGCCAACGTCCTGACTTTC	CASSITIGQGSYSGANVLTF
TRBV5-1	TRBJ2-7	TRBD1	-	TGCGCCAGCAGCAACGACAGGGGGCTGTACGAGCAGTACTTC	CASSNDRGLYEQYF
TRBV18	TRBJ2-5	-	-	TGTGCCAGCTCACTTCTGACTCGAATCCCCGGGACAAACCAAGAGACCCAGTACTTC	CASSLLTRIPGTNQETQYF
TRBV7-9	TRBJ2-1	-	few	TGTGCCAGCAGCTTAGTGGGGAGGCGCTCCTACAATGAGCAGTTCTTC	CASSLVGRRSYNEQFF
TRBV19	TRBJ2-2	-	-	TGTGCCAGCAGGGGTACGAACACCGGGGAGCTGTTTTTT	CASRGTNTGELFF
TRBV6-5	TRBJ1-1	-	few	TGTGCCAGCAGCGCGGGCTGGGGAGGGACTGAAGCTTTCTTT	CASSAGWGGTEAFF
TRBV5-6	TRBJ1-5	-	-	TGTGCCAGCAGCTTCGGGGGCAATCAGCCCCAGCATTTT	CASSFGGNQPQHF
TRBV6-5	TRBJ2-7	TRBD1	-	TGTGCCAGCAGTTTGACAGGGATTCACGAGCAGTACTTC	CASSLTGIHEQYF
TRBV4-1	TRBJ2-7	TRBD1	few	TGCGCCAGCAGCCAAGATCCGGGACAGCACTACGAGCAGTACTTC	CASSQDPGQHYEQYF
TRBV7-9	TRBJ2-5	-	-	TGTGCCAGCAGCCTCGGGGGTGGGAAAGAGACCCAGTACTTC	CASSLGGGKETQYF
TRBV24-1	TRBJ2-1	-	-	TGTGCCACCAGTGATGCCGGGGTCGAGGTGGGTGAGCAGTTCTTC	CATSDAGVEVGEQFF
TRBV9	TRBJ2-7	TRBD2	-	TGTGCCAGCAGCGTAAGCCAAACACTAGCGGGGGACGAGCAGTACTTC	CASSVSQTLAGDEQYF
TRBV6-6	TRBJ2-3	-	-	TGTGCCAGCAGTTACCTCCCCTCACAGGGTGGGACGCAGTATTTT	CASSYLPSQGGTQYF
TRBV6-5	TRBJ1-1	-	-	TGTGCCAGCAAGCGGGAGAACACTGAAGCTTTCTTT	CASKRENTEAFF
TRBV6-2/TRBV6-3	TRBJ1-2	TRBD1	once	TGTGCCAGCAGCCGCATGGCGGCACCCGGGACAGGATATGGCTACACCTTC	CASSRMAAPGTGYGYTF
TRBV5-6	TRBJ1-2	-	-	TGTGCCAGCAGCTTGACCGTTCCCCTAGGTGGCTACACCTTC	CASSLTVPLGGYTF
TRBV4-2	TRBJ2-7	-	-	TGTGCCAGCGGGGGACAACCTACGTGGCAGTACTTC	CASGGQPTWQYF
TRBV14	TRBJ1-2	TRBD1	-	TGTGCCAGCAGCCCGGGACAGCTCTATGGCTACACCTTC	CASSPGQLYGYTF